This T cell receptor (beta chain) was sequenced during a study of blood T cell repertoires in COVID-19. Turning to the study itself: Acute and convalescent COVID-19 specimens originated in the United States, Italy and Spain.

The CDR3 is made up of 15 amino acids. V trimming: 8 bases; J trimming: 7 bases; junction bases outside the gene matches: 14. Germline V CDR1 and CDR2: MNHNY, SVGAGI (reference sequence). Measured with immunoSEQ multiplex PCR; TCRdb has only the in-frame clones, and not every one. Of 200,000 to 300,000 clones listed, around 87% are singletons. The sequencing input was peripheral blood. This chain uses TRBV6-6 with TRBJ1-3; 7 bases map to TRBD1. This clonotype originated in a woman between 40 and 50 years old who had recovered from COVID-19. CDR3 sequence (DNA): TGTGCCAGCTGGGGACAGCCGTTTGATCGGAACACCATATATTTT. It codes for CASWGQPFDRNTIYF.